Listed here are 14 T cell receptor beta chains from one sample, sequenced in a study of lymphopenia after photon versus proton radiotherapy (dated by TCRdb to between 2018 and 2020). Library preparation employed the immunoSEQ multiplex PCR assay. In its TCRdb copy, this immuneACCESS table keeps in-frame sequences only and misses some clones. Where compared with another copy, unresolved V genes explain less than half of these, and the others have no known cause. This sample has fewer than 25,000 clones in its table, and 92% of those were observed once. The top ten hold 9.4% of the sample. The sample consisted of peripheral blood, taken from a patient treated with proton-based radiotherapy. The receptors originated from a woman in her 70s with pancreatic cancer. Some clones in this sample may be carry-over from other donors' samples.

In DNA form, the CDR3 reads TGTGCCAGCAGGCCAGGTTGGCGGCAGAACACTGAAGCTTTCTTT. It yields the protein CASRPGWRQNTEAFF. V usage is TRBV14 and J usage is TRBJ1-1; D remains unclear. From germline, CDR1 is SGHDN and CDR2 FVKESK. The CDR3 contains 15 residues. The V end was cut by 6 bases, the J end by 1 base, with 15 bases between.

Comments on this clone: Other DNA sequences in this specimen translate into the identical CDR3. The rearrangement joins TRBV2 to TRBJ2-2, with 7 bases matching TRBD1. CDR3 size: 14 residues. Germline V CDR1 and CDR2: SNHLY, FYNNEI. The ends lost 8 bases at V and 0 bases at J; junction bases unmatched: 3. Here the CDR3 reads CASSGTANTGELFF. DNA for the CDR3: TGTGCCAGCTCTGGGACAGCGAACACCGGGGAGCTGTTTTTT.

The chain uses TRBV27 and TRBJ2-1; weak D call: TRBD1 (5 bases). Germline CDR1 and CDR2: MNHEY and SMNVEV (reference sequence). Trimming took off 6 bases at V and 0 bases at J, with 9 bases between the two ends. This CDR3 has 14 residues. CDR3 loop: CASRTDSSYNEQFF. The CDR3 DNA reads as TGTGCCAGCAGGACTGACAGCTCCTACAATGAGCAGTTCTTC.

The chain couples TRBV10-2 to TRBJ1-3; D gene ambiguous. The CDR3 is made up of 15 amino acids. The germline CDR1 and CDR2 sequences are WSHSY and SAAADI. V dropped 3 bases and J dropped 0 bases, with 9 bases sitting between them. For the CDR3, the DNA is TGCGCCAGCAGTGATAATACCGGCTCTGGAAACACCATATATTTT. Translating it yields CASSDNTGSGNTIYF.

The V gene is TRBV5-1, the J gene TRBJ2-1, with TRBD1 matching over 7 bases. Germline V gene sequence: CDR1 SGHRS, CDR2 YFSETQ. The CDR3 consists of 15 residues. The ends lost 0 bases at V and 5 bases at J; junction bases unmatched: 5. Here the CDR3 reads CASSLEGGRDNEQFF. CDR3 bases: TGCGCCAGCAGCTTGGAAGGGGGCAGGGACAATGAGCAGTTCTTC. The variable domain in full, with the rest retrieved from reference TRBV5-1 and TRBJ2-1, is KAGVTQTPRYLIKTRGQQVTLSCSPISGHRSVSWYQQTPGQGLQFLFEYFSETQRNKGNFPGRFSGRQFSNSRSEMNVSTLELGDSALYLCASSLEGGRDNEQFFGPGTRLTVL.

Here the CDR3 reads CASSAGLNYNEQFF. The CDR3 nucleotides are TGTGCCAGCAGCGCCGGACTAAACTACAATGAGCAGTTCTTC. V and J are TRBV9 and TRBJ2-1; D is possibly TRBD2 (6 bases). Deletions cut 3 bases from V and 3 bases from J, with 10 bases between. CDR1 SGDLS and CDR2 YYNGEE come from the germline V gene. This CDR3 is built from 14 residues.

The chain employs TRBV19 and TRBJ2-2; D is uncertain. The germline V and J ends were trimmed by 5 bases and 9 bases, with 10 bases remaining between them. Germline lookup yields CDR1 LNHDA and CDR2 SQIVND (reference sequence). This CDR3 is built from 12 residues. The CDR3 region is CASSSRTRELFF. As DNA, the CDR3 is TGTGCCAGTAGTTCTCGGACGCGGGAGCTGTTTTTT.

CDR3 DNA: TGCAGCGTTGTCAGGGGGCAGGGCTATGGCTACACCTTC. Amino acids: CSVVRGQGYGYTF. V and J are TRBV29-1 and TRBJ1-2; 8 bases are a match to TRBD1. The CDR3 extends over 13 amino acids. Germline V gene data show CDR1 as SQVTM and CDR2 as ANQGSEA. The junction had 5 bases not matched to a gene; V was cut back by 4 bases and J by 4 bases. The variable domain in full, with the rest retrieved from reference TRBV29-1 and TRBJ1-2, is SAVISQKPSRDICQRGTSLTIQCQVDSQVTMMFWYRQQPGQSLTLIATANQGSEATYESGFVIDKFPISRPNLTFSTLTVSNMSPEDSSIYLCSVVRGQGYGYTFGSGTRLTVV.

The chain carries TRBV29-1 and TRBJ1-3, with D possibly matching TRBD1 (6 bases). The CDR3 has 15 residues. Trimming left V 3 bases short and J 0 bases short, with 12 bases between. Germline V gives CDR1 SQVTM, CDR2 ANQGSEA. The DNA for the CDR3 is TGCAGCGTTGACACAGGACAGAGCTCTGGAAACACCATATATTTT. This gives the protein CSVDTGQSSGNTIYF.

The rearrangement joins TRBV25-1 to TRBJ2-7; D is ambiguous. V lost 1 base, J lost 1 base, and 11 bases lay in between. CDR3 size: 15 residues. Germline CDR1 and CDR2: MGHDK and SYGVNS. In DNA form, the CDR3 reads TGTGCCAGCAGTGAATCGAGGACGGAATCCTACGAGCAGTACTTC. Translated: CASSESRTESYEQYF.

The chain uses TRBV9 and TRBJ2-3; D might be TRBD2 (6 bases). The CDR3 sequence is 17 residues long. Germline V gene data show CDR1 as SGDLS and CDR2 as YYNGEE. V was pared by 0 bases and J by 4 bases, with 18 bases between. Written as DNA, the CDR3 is TGTGCCAGCAGCGTAGCTGGAGCGGGTCGAGCTTCAGATACGCAGTATTTT. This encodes CASSVAGAGRASDTQYF.

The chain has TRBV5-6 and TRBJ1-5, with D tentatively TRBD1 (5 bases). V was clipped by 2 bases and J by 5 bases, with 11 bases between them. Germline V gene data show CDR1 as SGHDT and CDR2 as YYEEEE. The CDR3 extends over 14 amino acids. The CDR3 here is CASSLRDEYQPQHF. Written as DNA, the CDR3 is TGTGCCAGCAGCTTACGGGACGAGTATCAGCCCCAGCATTTT.

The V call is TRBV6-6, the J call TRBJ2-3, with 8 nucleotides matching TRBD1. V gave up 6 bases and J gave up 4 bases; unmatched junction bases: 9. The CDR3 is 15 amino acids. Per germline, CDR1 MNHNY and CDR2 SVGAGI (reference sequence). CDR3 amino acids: CASRLKDRESDTQYF. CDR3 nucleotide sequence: TGTGCCAGCAGACTAAAGGACAGGGAGTCAGATACGCAGTATTTT.

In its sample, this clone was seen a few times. CDR3 nucleotides: TGTGCCAGCAGTCCCGGGGGCGATGAGCAGTTCTTC. Translating it yields CASSPGGDEQFF. The chain recombines TRBV27 with TRBJ2-1, with D perhaps given as TRBD1 or TRBD2 (6 bases each). CDR1 and CDR2 from the germline V gene are MNHEY and SMNVEV (reference sequence). The CDR3 contains 12 residues. Trimming cost V 5 bases and J 8 bases, with 10 bases left between them.